Listed here is a single TCR beta chain. A much larger clonotype is one base distant, so this may be a read error. This sample is part of a study of blood T cells in healthy people across ages. The CDR3 length is 12 residues. PCR was performed a second time for about 6 to 12 cycles using a sample-barcoded 5' primer and a J-beta primer mix. MiXCR, applied by TCRdb to the 5' RACE reads, yields one record per CDR3 protein. The sample shows approximately 1.5 million distinct CDR3 sequences, about 35% of them seen only once. The specimen sequenced was blood. The J gene is TRBJ2-1, the V gene TRBV12-3 or TRBV12-4, with D perhaps matching TRBD1 (6 bases). The TCR was taken from a woman aged 25-40 years in good health. The CDR3 is CASSSQGKERFF. CDR3 DNA: TGTGCCAGCAGTTCGCAGGGGAAAGAGCGGTTCTTC.